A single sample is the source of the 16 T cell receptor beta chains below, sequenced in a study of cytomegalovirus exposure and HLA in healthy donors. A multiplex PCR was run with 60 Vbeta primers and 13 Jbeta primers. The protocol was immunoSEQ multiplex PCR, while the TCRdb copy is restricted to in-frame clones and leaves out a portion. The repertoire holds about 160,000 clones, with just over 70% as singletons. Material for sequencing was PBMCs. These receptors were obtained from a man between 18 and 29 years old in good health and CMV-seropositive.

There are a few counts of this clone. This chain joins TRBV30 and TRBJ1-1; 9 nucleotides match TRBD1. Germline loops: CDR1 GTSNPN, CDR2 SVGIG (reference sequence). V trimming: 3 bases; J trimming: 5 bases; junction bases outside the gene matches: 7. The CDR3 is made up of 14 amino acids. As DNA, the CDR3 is TGTGCCTGGAGGACAGGGGGATGGGGAACTGAAGCTTTCTTT. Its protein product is CAWRTGGWGTEAFF.

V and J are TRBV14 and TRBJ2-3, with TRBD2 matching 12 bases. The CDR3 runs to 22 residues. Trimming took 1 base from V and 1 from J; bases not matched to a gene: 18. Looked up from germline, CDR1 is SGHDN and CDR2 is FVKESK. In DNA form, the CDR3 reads TGTGCCAGCAGCCAAGGTTACCGACTAGCGGGAGCGAGCCCGGTCGGCACAGATACGCAGTATTTT. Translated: CASSQGYRLAGASPVGTDTQYF.

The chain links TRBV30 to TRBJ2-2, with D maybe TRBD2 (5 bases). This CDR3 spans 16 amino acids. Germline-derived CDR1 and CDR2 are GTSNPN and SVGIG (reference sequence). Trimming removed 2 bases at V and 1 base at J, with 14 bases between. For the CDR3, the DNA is TGTGCCTGGAGTAACCCCGGGATGAGGAACACCGGGGAGCTGTTTTTT. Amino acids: CAWSNPGMRNTGELFF.

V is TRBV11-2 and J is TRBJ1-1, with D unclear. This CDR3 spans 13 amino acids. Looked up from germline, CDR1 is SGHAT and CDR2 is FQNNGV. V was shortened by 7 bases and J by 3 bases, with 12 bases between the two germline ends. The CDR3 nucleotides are TGTGCCAGCAACCAGCCAGGATACACTGAAGCTTTCTTT. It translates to CASNQPGYTEAFF.

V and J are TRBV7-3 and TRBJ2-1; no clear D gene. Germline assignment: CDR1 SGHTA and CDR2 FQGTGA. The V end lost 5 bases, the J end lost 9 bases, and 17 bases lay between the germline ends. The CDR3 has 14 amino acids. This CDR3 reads CASSPLPTASEQFF. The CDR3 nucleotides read TGTGCCAGCAGCCCACTACCGACCGCCAGTGAGCAGTTCTTC.

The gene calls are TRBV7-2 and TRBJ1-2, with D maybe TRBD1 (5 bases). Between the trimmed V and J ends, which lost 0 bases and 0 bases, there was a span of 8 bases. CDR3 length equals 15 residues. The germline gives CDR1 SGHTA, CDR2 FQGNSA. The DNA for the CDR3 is TGTGCCAGCAGCTTAGCGGGGGGTCCTAACTATGGCTACACCTTC. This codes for CASSLAGGPNYGYTF.

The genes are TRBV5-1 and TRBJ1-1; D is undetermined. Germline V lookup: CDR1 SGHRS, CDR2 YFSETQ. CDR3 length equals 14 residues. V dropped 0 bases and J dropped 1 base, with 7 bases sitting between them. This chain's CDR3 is CASSLAGENTEAFF. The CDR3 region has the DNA TGCGCCAGCAGCTTGGCCGGGGAGAACACTGAAGCTTTCTTT.

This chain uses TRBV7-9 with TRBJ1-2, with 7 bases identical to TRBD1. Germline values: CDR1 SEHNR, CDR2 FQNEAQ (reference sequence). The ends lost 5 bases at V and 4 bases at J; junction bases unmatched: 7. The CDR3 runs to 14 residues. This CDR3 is CASSGPGQSYGYTF. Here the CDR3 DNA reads TGTGCCAGCAGCGGACCGGGACAGAGCTATGGCTACACCTTC.

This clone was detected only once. CDR3 nucleotide sequence: TGTGCCAGCAGCCAAGATAAAGGACAGATGAACACTGAAGCTTTCTTT. Translating it yields CASSQDKGQMNTEAFF. The chain has TRBV4-2 and TRBJ1-1; D is perhaps TRBD1 (6 bases). CDR1 LGHNA and CDR2 YNFKEQ come from the germline V gene. This CDR3 comprises 16 residues. V dropped 0 bases and J dropped 0 bases, with 11 bases sitting between them.

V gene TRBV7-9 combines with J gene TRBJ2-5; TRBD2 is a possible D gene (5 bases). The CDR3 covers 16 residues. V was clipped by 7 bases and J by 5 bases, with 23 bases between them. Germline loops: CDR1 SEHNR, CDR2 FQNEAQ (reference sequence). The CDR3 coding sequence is TGTGCCAGCACCCACCCTCGGGCCGAGACGGGGGAGACCCAGTACTTC. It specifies CASTHPRAETGETQYF.

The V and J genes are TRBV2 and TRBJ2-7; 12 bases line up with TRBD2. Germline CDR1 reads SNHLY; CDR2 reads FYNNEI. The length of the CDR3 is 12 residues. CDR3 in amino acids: CASSVGTSGRGV. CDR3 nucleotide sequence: TGTGCCAGCAGTGTTGGGACTAGCGGGCGAGGGGTC.

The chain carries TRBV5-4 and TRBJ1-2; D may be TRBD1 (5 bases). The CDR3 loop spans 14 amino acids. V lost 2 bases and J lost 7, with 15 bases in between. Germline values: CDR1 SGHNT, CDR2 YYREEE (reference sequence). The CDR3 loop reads CASSFQQVLSGYTF. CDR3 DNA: TGTGCCAGCAGCTTTCAACAGGTTCTGAGTGGCTACACCTTC.

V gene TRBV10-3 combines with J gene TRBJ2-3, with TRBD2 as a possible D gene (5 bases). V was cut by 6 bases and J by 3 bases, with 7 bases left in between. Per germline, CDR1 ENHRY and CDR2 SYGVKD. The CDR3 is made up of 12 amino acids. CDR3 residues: CAISGDTDTQYF. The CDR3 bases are TGTGCCATCAGCGGGGATACAGATACGCAGTATTTT.

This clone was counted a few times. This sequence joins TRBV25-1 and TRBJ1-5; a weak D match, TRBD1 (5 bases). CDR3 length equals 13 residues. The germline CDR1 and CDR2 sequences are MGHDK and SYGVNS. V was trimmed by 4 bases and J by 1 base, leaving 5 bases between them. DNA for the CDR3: TGTGCCAGCAGTGCAGGGAGCAATCAGCCCCAGCATTTT. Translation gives CASSAGSNQPQHF.

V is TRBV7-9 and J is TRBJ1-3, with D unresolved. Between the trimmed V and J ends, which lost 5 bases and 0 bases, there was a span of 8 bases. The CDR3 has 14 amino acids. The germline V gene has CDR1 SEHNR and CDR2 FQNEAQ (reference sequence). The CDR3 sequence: CASSHRVSGNTIYF. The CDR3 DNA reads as TGTGCCAGCAGCCACCGGGTCTCTGGAAACACCATATATTTT.

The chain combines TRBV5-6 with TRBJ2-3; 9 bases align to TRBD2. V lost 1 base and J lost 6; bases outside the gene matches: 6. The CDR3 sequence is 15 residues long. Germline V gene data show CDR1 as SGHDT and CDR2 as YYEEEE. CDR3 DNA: TGTGCCAGCAGCTTGCAGCGGGGGGTGAGGGATACGCAGTATTTT. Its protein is CASSLQRGVRDTQYF.